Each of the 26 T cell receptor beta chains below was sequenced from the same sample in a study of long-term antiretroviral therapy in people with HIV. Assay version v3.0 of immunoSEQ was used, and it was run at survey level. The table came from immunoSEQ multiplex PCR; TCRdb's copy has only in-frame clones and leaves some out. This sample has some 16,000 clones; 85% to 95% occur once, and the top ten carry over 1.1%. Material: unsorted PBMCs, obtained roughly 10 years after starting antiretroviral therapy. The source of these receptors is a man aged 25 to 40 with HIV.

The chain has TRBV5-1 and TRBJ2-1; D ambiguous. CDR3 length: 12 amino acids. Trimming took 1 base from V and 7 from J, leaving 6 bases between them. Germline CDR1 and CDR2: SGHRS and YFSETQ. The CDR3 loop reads CASSLSENEQFF. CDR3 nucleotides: TGCGCCAGCAGCTTGTCAGAAAATGAGCAGTTCTTC.

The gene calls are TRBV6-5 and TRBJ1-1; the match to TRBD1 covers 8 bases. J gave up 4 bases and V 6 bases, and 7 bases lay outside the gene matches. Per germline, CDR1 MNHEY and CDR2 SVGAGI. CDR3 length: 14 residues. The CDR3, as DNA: TGTGCCAGCAGCCACAGGGGGTCGAGCACTGAAGCTTTCTTT. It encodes CASSHRGSSTEAFF.

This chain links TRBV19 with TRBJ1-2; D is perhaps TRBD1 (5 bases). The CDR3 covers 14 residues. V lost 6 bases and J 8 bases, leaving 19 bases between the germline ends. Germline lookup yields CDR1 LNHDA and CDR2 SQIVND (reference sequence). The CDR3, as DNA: TGTGCCAGTAGGAACCTCGGGGCAGGTGGAGGCTACACCTTC. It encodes CASRNLGAGGGYTF.

The CDR3 DNA is TGTGCCAGCAGCGCCGCCGGGACGGGCCTCGGCAAAAACATTCAGTACTTC. This sequence encodes CASSAAGTGLGKNIQYF. The chain recombines TRBV7-8 with TRBJ2-4; D may match TRBD1 or TRBD2 (5 bases each). V lost 5 bases and J lost 3, with 20 bases in between. The CDR3 is made up of 17 amino acids. From germline, CDR1 is SGHVS and CDR2 FQNEAQ. Using reference TRBV7-8 and TRBJ2-4 for the parts outside the CDR3, the full variable domain is GAGVSQSPRYKVAKRGQDVALRCDPISGHVSLFWYQQALGQGPEFLTYFQNEAQLDKSGLPSDRFFAERPEGSVSTLKIQRTQQEDSAVYLCASSAAGTGLGKNIQYFGAGTRLSVL.

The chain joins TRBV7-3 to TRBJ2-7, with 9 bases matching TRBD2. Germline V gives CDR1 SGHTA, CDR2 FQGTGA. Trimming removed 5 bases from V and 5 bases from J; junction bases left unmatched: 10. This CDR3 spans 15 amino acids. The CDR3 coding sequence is TGTGCCAGCAGCCCCCGTCCGGGACTAGCTAACGAGCAGTACTTC. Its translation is CASSPRPGLANEQYF.

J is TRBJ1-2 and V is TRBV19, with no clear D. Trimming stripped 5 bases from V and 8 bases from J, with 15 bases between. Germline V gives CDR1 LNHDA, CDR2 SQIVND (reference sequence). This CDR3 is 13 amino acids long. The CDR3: CASSPTPLRGYTF. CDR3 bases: TGTGCCAGTAGTCCGACCCCTCTTAGAGGCTACACCTTC.

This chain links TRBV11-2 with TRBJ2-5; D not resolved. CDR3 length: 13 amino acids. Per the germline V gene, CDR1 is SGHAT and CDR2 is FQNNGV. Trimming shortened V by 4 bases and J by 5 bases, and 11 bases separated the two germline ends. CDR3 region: CASSSPSMETQYF. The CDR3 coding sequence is TGTGCCAGCAGCTCCCCAAGCATGGAGACCCAGTACTTC.

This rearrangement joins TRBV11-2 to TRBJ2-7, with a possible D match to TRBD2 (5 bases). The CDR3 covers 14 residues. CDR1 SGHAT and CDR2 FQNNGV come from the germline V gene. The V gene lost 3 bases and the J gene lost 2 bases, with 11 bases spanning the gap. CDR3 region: CASSFQDWAYEQYV. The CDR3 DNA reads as TGTGCCAGCAGCTTCCAGGACTGGGCCTACGAGCAGTACGTC.

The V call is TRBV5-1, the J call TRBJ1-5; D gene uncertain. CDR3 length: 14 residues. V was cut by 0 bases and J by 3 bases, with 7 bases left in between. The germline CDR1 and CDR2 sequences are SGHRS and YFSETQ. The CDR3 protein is CASSLGEINQPQHF. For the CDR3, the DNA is TGCGCCAGCAGCTTGGGGGAGATCAATCAGCCCCAGCATTTT. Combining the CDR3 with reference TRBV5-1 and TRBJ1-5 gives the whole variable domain KAGVTQTPRYLIKTRGQQVTLSCSPISGHRSVSWYQQTPGQGLQFLFEYFSETQRNKGNFPGRFSGRQFSNSRSEMNVSTLELGDSALYLCASSLGEINQPQHFGDGTRLSIL.

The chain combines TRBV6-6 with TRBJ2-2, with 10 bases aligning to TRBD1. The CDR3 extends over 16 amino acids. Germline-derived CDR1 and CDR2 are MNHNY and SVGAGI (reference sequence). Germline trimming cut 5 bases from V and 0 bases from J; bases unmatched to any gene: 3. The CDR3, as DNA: TGTGCCAGCAGTCACGGGACAGGGGCGAACACCGGGGAGCTGTTTTTT. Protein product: CASSHGTGANTGELFF.

In nucleotides, the CDR3 is TGTGCCAGCACCGTAAGAGGGGGCAGGAACACTGAAGCTTTCTTT. It yields the protein CASTVRGGRNTEAFF. V usage is TRBV28 and J usage is TRBJ1-1, with 7 bases aligning to TRBD1. Germline V gene sequence: CDR1 MDHEN, CDR2 SYDVKM. The CDR3 length is 15 residues. V was clipped by 7 bases and J by 1 base; unmatched bases: 9. The full variable domain, rest sourced from reference TRBV28 and TRBJ1-1, is DVKVTQSSRYLVKRTGEKVFLECVQDMDHENMFWYRQDPGLGLRLIYFSYDVKMKEKGDIPEGYSVSREKKERFSLILESASTNQTSMYLCASTVRGGRNTEAFFGQGTRLTVV.

The CDR3 loop is CASSPPGRRNEKLFF. Written as DNA, the CDR3 is TGTGCCAGCAGTCCCCCCGGGAGGCGTAATGAAAAACTGTTTTTT. The J gene is TRBJ1-4, the V gene TRBV2; no firm D call. Trimming pared 5 bases from V and 4 bases from J, leaving 14 bases between. Germline assignment: CDR1 SNHLY and CDR2 FYNNEI. CDR3 length: 15 amino acids. The variable domain in full, completed from reference TRBV2 and TRBJ1-4, reads EPEVTQTPSHQVTQMGQEVILRCVPISNHLYFYWYRQILGQKVEFLVSFYNNEISEKSEIFDDQFSVERPDGSNFTLKIRSTKLEDSAMYFCASSPPGRRNEKLFFGSGTQLSVL.

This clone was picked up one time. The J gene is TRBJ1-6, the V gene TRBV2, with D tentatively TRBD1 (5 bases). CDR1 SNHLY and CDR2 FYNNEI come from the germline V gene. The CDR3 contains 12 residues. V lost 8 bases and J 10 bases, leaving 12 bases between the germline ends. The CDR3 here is CASRQGESPLHF. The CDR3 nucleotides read TGTGCCAGCCGGCAGGGTGAGTCACCCCTCCACTTT.

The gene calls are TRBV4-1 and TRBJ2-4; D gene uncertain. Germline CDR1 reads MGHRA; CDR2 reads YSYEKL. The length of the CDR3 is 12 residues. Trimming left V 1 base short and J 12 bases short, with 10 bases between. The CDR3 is CASSQVMGPQYF. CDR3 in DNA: TGCGCCAGCAGCCAAGTTATGGGTCCTCAGTACTTC.

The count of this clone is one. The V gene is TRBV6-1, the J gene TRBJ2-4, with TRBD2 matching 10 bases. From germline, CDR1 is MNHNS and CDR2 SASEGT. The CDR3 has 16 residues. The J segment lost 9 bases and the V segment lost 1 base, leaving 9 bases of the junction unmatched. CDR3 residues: CASSEESGGAVGIQYF. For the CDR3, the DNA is TGTGCCAGCAGTGAAGAAAGCGGGGGGGCTGTGGGCATTCAGTACTTC.

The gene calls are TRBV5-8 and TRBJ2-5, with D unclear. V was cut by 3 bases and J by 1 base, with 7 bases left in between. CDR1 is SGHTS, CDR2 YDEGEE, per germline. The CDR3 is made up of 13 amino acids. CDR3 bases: TGTGCCAGCAGCTCCCGGCTCCAAGAGACCCAGTACTTC. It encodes CASSSRLQETQYF. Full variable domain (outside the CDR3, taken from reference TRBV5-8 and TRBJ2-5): EAGVTQSPTHLIKTRGQQATLRCSPISGHTSVYWYQQALGLGLQFLLWYDEGEERNRGNFPPRFSGRQFPNYSSELNVNALELEDSALYLCASSSRLQETQYFGPGTRLLVL.

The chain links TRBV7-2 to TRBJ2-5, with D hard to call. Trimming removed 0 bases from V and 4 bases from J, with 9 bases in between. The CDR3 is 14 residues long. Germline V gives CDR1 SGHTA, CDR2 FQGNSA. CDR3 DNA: TGTGCCAGCAGCTTAGCGAGTGTGGGAGAGACCCAGTACTTC. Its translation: CASSLASVGETQYF.

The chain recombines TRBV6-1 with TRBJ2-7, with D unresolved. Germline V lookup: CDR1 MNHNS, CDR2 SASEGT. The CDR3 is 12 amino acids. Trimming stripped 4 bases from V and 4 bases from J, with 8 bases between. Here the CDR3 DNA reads TGTGCCAGCAGTGCATCAAATTACGAGCAGTACTTC. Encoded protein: CASSASNYEQYF.

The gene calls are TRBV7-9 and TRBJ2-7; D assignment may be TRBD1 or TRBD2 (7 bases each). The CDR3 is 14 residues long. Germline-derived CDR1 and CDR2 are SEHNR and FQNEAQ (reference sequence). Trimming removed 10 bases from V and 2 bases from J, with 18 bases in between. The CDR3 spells CATRRDSGTYEQYF. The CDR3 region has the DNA TGTGCCACCCGCCGGGACAGCGGGACCTACGAGCAGTACTTC.

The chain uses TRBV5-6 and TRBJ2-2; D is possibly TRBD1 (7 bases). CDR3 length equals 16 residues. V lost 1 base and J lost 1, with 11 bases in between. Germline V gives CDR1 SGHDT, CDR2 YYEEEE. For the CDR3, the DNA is TGTGCCAGCAGCTTGAGGAGGGGGCTGAACACCGGGGAGCTGTTTTTT. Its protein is CASSLRRGLNTGELFF.

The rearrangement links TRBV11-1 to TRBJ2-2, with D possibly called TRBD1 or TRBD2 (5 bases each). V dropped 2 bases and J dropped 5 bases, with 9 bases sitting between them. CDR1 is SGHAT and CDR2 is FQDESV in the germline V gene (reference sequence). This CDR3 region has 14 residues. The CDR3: CASSLFGGTGELFF. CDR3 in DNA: TGTGCCAGCAGCTTATTTGGGGGAACCGGGGAGCTGTTTTTT.

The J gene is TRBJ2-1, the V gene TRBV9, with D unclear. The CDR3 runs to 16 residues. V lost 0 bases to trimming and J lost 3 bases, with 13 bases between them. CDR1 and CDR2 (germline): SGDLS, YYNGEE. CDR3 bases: TGTGCCAGCAGCGTAGGGCTTGGTGACGTCTACAATGAGCAGTTCTTC. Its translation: CASSVGLGDVYNEQFF.

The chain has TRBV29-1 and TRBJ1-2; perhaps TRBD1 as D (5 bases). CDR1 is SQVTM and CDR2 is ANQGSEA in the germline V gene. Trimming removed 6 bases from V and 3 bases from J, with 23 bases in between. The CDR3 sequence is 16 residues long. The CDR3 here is CSVRTSGHAGYYGYTF. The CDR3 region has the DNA TGCAGCGTCCGTACCTCTGGACATGCAGGATACTATGGCTACACCTTC.

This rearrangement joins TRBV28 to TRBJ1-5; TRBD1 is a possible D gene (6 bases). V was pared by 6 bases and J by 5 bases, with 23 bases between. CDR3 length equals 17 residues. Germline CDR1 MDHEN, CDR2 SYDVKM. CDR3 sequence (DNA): TGTGCCAGCAGCACGACACTCAAAGACAGGTCCCATCAGCCCCAGCATTTT. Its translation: CASSTTLKDRSHQPQHF.

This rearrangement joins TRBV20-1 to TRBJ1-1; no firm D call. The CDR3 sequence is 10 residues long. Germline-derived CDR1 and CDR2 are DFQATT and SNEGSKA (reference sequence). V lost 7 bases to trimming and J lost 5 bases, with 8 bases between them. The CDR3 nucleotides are TGCAGTGGGAGGGAAACTGAAGCTTTCTTT. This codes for CSGRETEAFF.

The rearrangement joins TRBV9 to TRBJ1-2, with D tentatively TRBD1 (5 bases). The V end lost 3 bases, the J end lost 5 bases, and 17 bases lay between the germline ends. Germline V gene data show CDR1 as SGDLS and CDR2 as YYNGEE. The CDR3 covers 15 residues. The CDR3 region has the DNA TGTGCCAGCAGCGCTAACCCCGGGACTCCTTATGGCTACACCTTC. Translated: CASSANPGTPYGYTF.